The entry that follows covers one TCR beta chain sequence. The data were taken from a study of cytomegalovirus exposure and HLA in healthy donors. The study ran its PCR with 60 Vbeta and 13 Jbeta primers. The data were produced by immunoSEQ multiplex PCR, yet TCRdb's version contains in-frame clones alone and is incomplete. This table has about 160,000 clones, 84% appearing once. Germline CDR1 and CDR2: MDHEN and SYDVKM. The length of the CDR3 is 14 residues. V was trimmed by 6 bases and J by 2 bases, leaving 11 bases between them. The specimen was PBMCs. This clonotype originated in a boy between 2 and 10 years old in good health and CMV-seronegative. The rearrangement joins TRBV28 to TRBJ1-3, with D tentatively TRBD1 (6 bases). CDR3 loop: CASREDRPGNTIYF. CDR3 DNA sequence: TGTGCCAGCAGAGAAGACAGGCCTGGAAACACCATATATTTT.